The 29 T cell receptor beta chains in this list originate from one sample, sequenced in a study of blood T cell repertoires in COVID-19. Data came from immunoSEQ multiplex PCR; TCRdb stores just in-frame clones and leaves some out. This table has a few hundred thousand clones, approximately 90% appearing once. The material sequenced was PBMCs or T cells enriched from blood (not recorded which). These receptors all come from a human donor in a cohort exposed to, infected with or recovered from COVID-19 (not recorded which). The donor label of this sample is uncertain.

The chain combines TRBV25-1 with TRBJ2-3, with a weak D call TRBD1 (6 bases). This CDR3 region has 14 residues. Germline V lookup: CDR1 MGHDK, CDR2 SYGVNS. Trimming left V 5 bases short and J 2 bases short, with 11 bases between. Here the CDR3 reads CASSNRDLTDTQYF. CDR3 DNA sequence: TGTGCCAGCAGTAACAGGGACCTCACAGATACGCAGTATTTT.

The gene calls are TRBV5-1 and TRBJ2-5, with 10 bases matching TRBD1. J was trimmed by 4 bases and V by 4 bases; bases with no gene match: 4. This CDR3 has 14 amino acids. In germline, CDR1 is SGHRS, CDR2 YFSETQ. CDR3 in amino acids: CASSQDRGRETQYF. The CDR3 DNA is TGCGCCAGCAGCCAAGACAGGGGGCGAGAGACCCAGTACTTC.

The chain is built from TRBV27 and TRBJ1-2, with 10 nucleotides matching TRBD1. The V gene end was trimmed by 6 bases and the J gene end by 1 base; junction bases not matched to a gene: 2. Germline loops: CDR1 MNHEY, CDR2 SMNVEV (reference sequence). This CDR3 spans 14 amino acids. The CDR3 DNA reads TGTGCCAGCAGGGGGGACAGGGGTAACTATGGCTACACCTTC. Translating gives CASRGDRGNYGYTF.

The chain couples TRBV4-1 to TRBJ2-1, with 8 bases that match TRBD2. From germline, CDR1 is MGHRA and CDR2 YSYEKL. The CDR3 loop spans 17 amino acids. V lost 2 bases to trimming and J lost 2 bases; unmatched junction nucleotides: 8. The CDR3 DNA is TGCGCCAGCAGCCAAACTATCGGGGGGGGTCCCTACAATGAGCAGTTCTTC. Protein: CASSQTIGGGPYNEQFF.

The CDR3 protein is CAISHTGTGAFQSSYEQYF. For the CDR3, the DNA is TGTGCCATCAGTCATACCGGGACAGGGGCGTTTCAGAGCTCCTACGAGCAGTACTTC. The rearrangement links TRBV10-3 to TRBJ2-7; 10 positions match TRBD1. The trim removed 5 bases at V and 0 bases at J, leaving 16 bases unmatched. The CDR3 is 19 residues long. CDR1 ENHRY and CDR2 SYGVKD come from the germline V gene.

V and J are TRBV10-3 and TRBJ1-2; TRBD1 aligns across 7 bases. The CDR3 covers 12 residues. CDR1 ENHRY and CDR2 SYGVKD come from the germline V gene. V dropped 10 bases and J dropped 2; count of bases not matched to a gene: 4. CDR3 amino acids: CATSTGNYGYTF. The CDR3 DNA reads as TGTGCCACCTCGACAGGGAACTATGGCTACACCTTC.

The V gene is TRBV4-2, the J gene TRBJ1-2; the match to TRBD1 covers 7 bases. The length of the CDR3 is 14 residues. The V gene end was trimmed by 4 bases and the J gene end by 8 bases; junction bases not matched to a gene: 10. From germline, CDR1 is LGHNA and CDR2 YNFKEQ. CDR3 sequence (DNA): TGTGCCAGCAGCCCAATAGACAGGGCGGGCGGCTACACCTTC. Protein: CASSPIDRAGGYTF.

The CDR3 region is CASSLITGGGSQTQYF. CDR3 sequence (DNA): TGTGCCAGCAGCTTAATCACTGGCGGGGGGTCACAGACCCAGTACTTC. The rearrangement joins TRBV7-6 to TRBJ2-5; 8 bases fit TRBD2. Germline V CDR1 and CDR2: SGHVS, FNYEAQ. The CDR3 contains 16 residues. J gave up 6 bases and V 2 bases, and 11 bases lay outside the gene matches.

V and J are TRBV19 and TRBJ1-5; 8 bases match TRBD1. The J segment lost 7 bases and the V segment lost 3 bases, leaving 8 bases of the junction unmatched. This CDR3 is built from 15 residues. From germline, CDR1 is LNHDA and CDR2 SQIVND (reference sequence). Here the CDR3 DNA reads TGTGCCAGTAGTATCGGGCAGGGGGCCGGGCAGCCCCAGCATTTT. Translation gives CASSIGQGAGQPQHF.

The rearrangement joins TRBV2 to TRBJ1-2; 7 bases are a match to TRBD1. The CDR3 spans 11 residues. CDR1 and CDR2 (germline): SNHLY, FYNNEI. V lost 4 bases, J lost 8 bases, and 1 base stayed unmatched. In DNA, the CDR3 is TGTGCCAGCAGTGGGGGACAGGGCTACACCTTC. Its translation is CASSGGQGYTF. Supplemented by reference TRBV2 and TRBJ1-2, the full variable domain reads EPEVTQTPSHQVTQMGQEVILRCVPISNHLYFYWYRQILGQKVEFLVSFYNNEISEKSEIFDDQFSVERPDGSNFTLKIRSTKLEDSAMYFCASSGGQGYTFGSGTRLTVV.

The chain uses TRBV27 and TRBJ2-3, with TRBD1 matching over 7 bases. The length of the CDR3 is 16 residues. Germline lookup yields CDR1 MNHEY and CDR2 SMNVEV (reference sequence). Trimming cost V 4 bases and J 1 base; bases outside gene matches: 8. CDR3 residues: CASSSQGQVRTDTQYF. The CDR3 DNA follows: TGTGCCAGCAGTTCCCAAGGACAGGTTCGCACAGATACGCAGTATTTT.

V and J are TRBV27 and TRBJ2-1, with D maybe TRBD1 (5 bases). The CDR3 is 14 residues long. Germline V gene lookup returns CDR1 MNHEY and CDR2 SMNVEV (reference sequence). V was shortened by 2 bases and J by 3 bases, with 8 bases between the two germline ends. The CDR3 nucleotides read TGTGCCAGCAGTTTAGGGGCAGGCTACAATGAGCAGTTCTTC. Residues: CASSLGAGYNEQFF.

The chain combines TRBV3-1 (or the pseudogene TRBV3-2) with TRBJ2-1; the D gene is possibly TRBD2 (6 bases). Germline assignment: CDR1 LGHDT and CDR2 YNNKEL (reference sequence). The length of the CDR3 is 17 residues. V dropped 1 base and J dropped 0 bases, with 13 bases sitting between them. For the CDR3, the DNA is TGTGCCAGCAGCCAAGGTTTAGGTAGCGGCTCCTACAATGAGCAGTTCTTC. This translates into CASSQGLGSGSYNEQFF.

The CDR3 loop is CASSITGVQNQPQHF. CDR3 nucleotide sequence: TGTGCCAGTAGTATAACAGGGGTCCAGAATCAGCCCCAGCATTTT. This sequence joins TRBV19 and TRBJ1-5; 7 nucleotides agree with TRBD1. The CDR3 runs to 15 residues. From germline, CDR1 is LNHDA and CDR2 SQIVND (reference sequence). With V trimmed by 2 bases and J by 4 bases, 5 bases remained unmatched.

This clone was detected once. The J gene is TRBJ2-1, the V gene TRBV5-4; 12 bases agree with TRBD1. The germline gives CDR1 SGHNT, CDR2 YYREEE (reference sequence). This CDR3 spans 16 amino acids. J was trimmed by 9 bases and V by 0 bases; bases with no gene match: 7. The CDR3 coding sequence is TGTGCCAGCAGCTTGGCCGGGACAGGGGGCTGGGGTGAGCAGTTCTTC. Its translation is CASSLAGTGGWGEQFF.

The V gene is TRBV5-1, the J gene TRBJ2-1; D unresolved. In germline, CDR1 is SGHRS, CDR2 YFSETQ. The germline V and J ends were trimmed by 0 bases and 0 bases, with 7 bases remaining between them. This CDR3 comprises 15 residues. The CDR3 region is CASSLVTSSYNEQFF. The DNA of the CDR3 is TGCGCCAGCAGCTTGGTTACGAGCTCCTACAATGAGCAGTTCTTC.

This chain links TRBV4-1 with TRBJ1-1, with D possibly matching TRBD1 (5 bases). Trimming stripped 1 base from V and 2 bases from J, with 11 bases between. Germline values: CDR1 MGHRA, CDR2 YSYEKL. This CDR3 comprises 15 residues. The CDR3 nucleotides are TGCGCCAGCAGCCAAGGTGCAGGGCTAAACACTGAAGCTTTCTTT. Protein product: CASSQGAGLNTEAFF.

The gene calls are TRBV11-2 and TRBJ2-1, with D unresolved. V was shortened by 4 bases and J by 0 bases, with 10 bases between the two germline ends. From germline, CDR1 is SGHAT and CDR2 FQNNGV. The CDR3 is 15 residues long. CDR3 coding DNA: TGTGCCAGCAGCTCGCATATGAGCTCCTACAATGAGCAGTTCTTC. Protein product: CASSSHMSSYNEQFF.

The chain uses TRBV2 and TRBJ1-3; 9 bases agree with TRBD1. J gave up 5 bases and V 5 bases, and 7 bases lay outside the gene matches. This CDR3 is 15 amino acids long. Germline V gene data show CDR1 as SNHLY and CDR2 as FYNNEI. The CDR3 here is CASSLGGQGRNTIYF. The CDR3 DNA reads as TGTGCCAGCAGTCTAGGAGGACAGGGGAGAAACACCATATATTTT.

V and J are TRBV7-2 and TRBJ2-6; the D gene is possibly TRBD2 (5 bases). CDR1 SGHTA and CDR2 FQGNSA come from the germline V gene. The CDR3 consists of 16 residues. V lost 2 bases to trimming and J lost 0 bases, with 8 bases between them. CDR3 loop: CASSLPGSSGANVLTF. CDR3 bases: TGTGCCAGCAGCTTACCGGGGAGCTCTGGGGCCAACGTCCTGACTTTC.

The CDR3, as DNA: TGTGCCAGCAGTCACTCAGGGTCGGACGAGCAGTACTTC. Its translation is CASSHSGSDEQYF. This sequence joins TRBV7-9 and TRBJ2-7; TRBD1 is a possible D gene (5 bases). The ends were cut back, 6 bases at V and 5 bases at J, with 14 bases in the middle. The CDR3 has 13 amino acids. Per the germline V gene, CDR1 is SEHNR and CDR2 is FQNEAQ (reference sequence).

The J gene is TRBJ2-2, the V gene TRBV7-9; 7 bases align to TRBD2. The CDR3 has 15 amino acids. Germline trimming cut 10 bases from V and 5 bases from J; bases unmatched to any gene: 13. From germline, CDR1 is SEHNR and CDR2 FQNEAQ (reference sequence). In DNA form, the CDR3 reads TGTGCCACTCTCGTCGGGCGGGGGTCGACCGGGGAGCTGTTTTTT. The encoded protein is CATLVGRGSTGELFF.

The V gene is TRBV6-6, the J gene TRBJ1-5; D may be TRBD1 (6 bases). This CDR3 contains 14 residues. Germline CDR1 and CDR2: MNHNY and SVGAGI (reference sequence). The V end was cut by 5 bases, the J end by 0 bases, with 8 bases between. The chain's CDR3 is CASSRGASNQPQHF. The CDR3 region has the DNA TGTGCCAGCAGTCGGGGGGCTAGCAATCAGCCCCAGCATTTT.

The chain uses TRBV6-5 and TRBJ1-6; 11 nucleotides match TRBD1. The CDR3 loop spans 15 amino acids. V lost 6 bases to trimming and J lost 10 bases; unmatched junction nucleotides: 8. Germline-derived CDR1 and CDR2 are MNHEY and SVGAGI. The CDR3 DNA reads as TGTGCCAGCAGAAGGACAGGGGGCATTCAATCACCCCTCCACTTT. This translates into CASRRTGGIQSPLHF.

The rearrangement links TRBV19 to TRBJ2-7; D not certain. V was cut by 0 bases and J by 3 bases, with 6 bases left in between. This CDR3 has 13 residues. Looked up from germline, CDR1 is LNHDA and CDR2 is SQIVND (reference sequence). This CDR3 reads CASSIDRGYEQYF. The CDR3 DNA sequence: TGTGCCAGTAGTATAGATCGAGGCTACGAGCAGTACTTC.

V gene TRBV12-3 or TRBV12-4 combines with J gene TRBJ2-5; D possibly corresponds to TRBD1 (5 bases). This CDR3 has 12 amino acids. Trimming cost V 6 bases and J 4 bases, with 9 bases left between them. The CDR3 here is CASSNQGETQYF. DNA for the CDR3: TGTGCCAGCAGCAACCAGGGAGAGACCCAGTACTTC.

This clone was counted a few times. The chain joins TRBV5-4 to TRBJ2-7; no clear D. V gave up 0 bases and J gave up 3 bases, with 4 bases separating them. CDR1 is SGHNT and CDR2 is YYREEE in the germline V gene (reference sequence). The CDR3 length is 12 residues. This CDR3 is CASSLDLYEQYF. The CDR3 DNA reads as TGTGCCAGCAGCTTGGATCTCTACGAGCAGTACTTC.

The rearrangement uses TRBV24-1 and TRBJ1-2; 9 nucleotides agree with TRBD1. V gave up 1 base and J gave up 3 bases; unmatched junction bases: 5. The germline V gene has CDR1 KGHDR and CDR2 SFDVKD. This CDR3 has 16 residues. The CDR3 nucleotides are TGTGCCACCAGTGATTTTAAGGGACAGGGTCACTATGGCTACACCTTC. Amino acids: CATSDFKGQGHYGYTF.

This chain links TRBV12-5 with TRBJ1-5, with 7 bases matching TRBD1. Germline CDR1 and CDR2: LGHNT and FRNRAP. This CDR3 has 17 residues. Trimming cost V 3 bases and J 0 bases; bases outside gene matches: 8. The CDR3 is CASGFSAGGDSNQPQHF. For the CDR3, the DNA is TGTGCTAGTGGTTTCTCGGCAGGGGGAGATAGCAATCAGCCCCAGCATTTT.